The 5 T cell receptor beta chains given below trace back to one sample, sequenced in a study of blood T cells in healthy people across ages. Alongside a J-beta primer mix, a sample-barcoded 5' primer served in a second PCR lasting about 7 to 12 cycles. MiXCR, applied by TCRdb to the 5' RACE reads, yields one record per CDR3 protein. Here the sample spans 550,000 to 600,000 distinct CDR3 sequences, 27% being singletons. The specimen was blood. The receptors come from a woman between 65 and 79 years old in good health.

Only one count was recorded for this clonotype. One junction end does not reproduce the germline sequence, and a read error may be involved. This sequence joins TRBV6-1 and TRBJ1-5; 7 bases map to TRBD1. Germline assignment: CDR1 MNHNS and CDR2 SASEGT. The CDR3 extends over 12 amino acids. CDR3 in amino acids: CASSELGQARYF. CDR3 bases: TGCGCCAGCAGTGAACTAGGACAGGCCAGGTATTTT.

This sequence joins TRBV6-4 and TRBJ1-1; 7 nucleotides agree with TRBD1. The CDR3 extends over 13 amino acids. V lost 10 bases and J lost 4; bases outside the gene matches: 9. Germline CDR1 MRHNA, CDR2 SNTAGT. DNA for the CDR3: TGTGCCACCCGATTACAGGGGTCCACTGAAGCTTTCTTT. This codes for CATRLQGSTEAFF.

This clonotype was counted a few times. This sequence may be a read error, since a much larger clone differs from it by one base. The chain uses TRBV5-5 and TRBJ2-7; TRBD1 matches 10 bases. This CDR3 contains 14 residues. Germline V gene lookup returns CDR1 SGHKS and CDR2 YYEKEE (reference sequence). Unmatched junction bases numbered 2, after V lost 2 bases and J lost 3 bases. The CDR3 DNA reads as TGTGCCAGCAGCTTATGGACAGGGGGCTACGAGCAGTACTTC. It is translated as CASSLWTGGYEQYF. The full variable domain, rest sourced from reference TRBV5-5 and TRBJ2-7, is DAGVTQSPTHLIKTRGQQVTLRCSPISGHKSVSWYQQVLGQGPQFIFQYYEKEERGRGNFPDRFSARQFPNYSSELNVNALLLGDSALYLCASSLWTGGYEQYFGPGTRLTVT.

This clonotype was detected many times. The genes are TRBV7-2 and TRBJ1-1; the D gene is possibly TRBD1 (6 bases). Trimming removed 5 bases from V and 1 base from J, with 11 bases in between. CDR3 length equals 14 residues. The germline V gene encodes CDR1 SGHTA and CDR2 FQGNSA. The CDR3 sequence: CASSRGAANTEAFF. In DNA form, the CDR3 reads TGTGCCAGCAGCAGGGGGGCAGCGAACACTGAAGCTTTCTTT.

Only a few counts were recorded for this clonotype. The chain links TRBV24-1 to TRBJ2-3; no clear D gene. The CDR3 length is 13 residues. Between the trimmed V and J ends, which lost 5 bases and 5 bases, there was a span of 10 bases. Germline V gene lookup returns CDR1 KGHDR and CDR2 SFDVKD. CDR3 in amino acids: CATSGRSLDTQYF. The CDR3 DNA reads TGTGCCACCAGTGGACGGAGCTTAGATACGCAGTATTTT.